This T cell receptor beta chain is from a study of vaccination and CD4 T cells after COVID-19. The wider study: The authors used overlapping spike peptides from SARS-CoV-2, HCoV-NL63, HCoV-OC43 and HCoV-229E to stimulate cells. For control cultures, the treatment was a CEFX pool, an HIV-1 Nef pool, or no peptide. Points from the study as a whole: Going from roughly 22 to 38, median SARS-CoV-2-reactive clonotypes did not rise significantly.

Time point given: late sampling 161 to 241 days after vaccination in three convalescent patients. The treatment was: roughly nine-day PBMC culture with coronavirus spike peptide pools or control peptides (ViraFEST assay). Germline CDR1 and CDR2: MDHEN and SYDVKM. The CDR3 covers 16 residues. With V trimmed by 5 bases and J by 3 bases, 7 bases remained unmatched. Cultured CD4+ T-cell DNA underwent Oncomine TCR Beta short-read sequencing. From CD4+ T cells that had been cultured, genomic DNA was extracted. From the PCR reads, TCRdb called clonotypes with MiXCR, one entry per CDR3 protein. The sample carries around 16,000 distinct CDR3 sequences, roughly 57% recorded once. Concerning this clonotype itself: What it recognizes is unknown.

V is TRBV28 and J is TRBJ2-5; 12 bases fit TRBD1. The clonotype was recovered from a human donor who had recovered from COVID-19. The sample was CD4+ T cells from blood, cultured in vitro, taken about 7 months after SARS-CoV-2 vaccination. The CDR3 spells CASSQRGTGGEETQYF. The CDR3 DNA reads as TGTGCCAGCAGTCAAAGGGGGACAGGGGGCGAAGAGACCCAGTACTTC.